This T cell receptor (beta chain) was obtained from a study of blood T cells in healthy people across ages. General observations from the study: One million T cells yielded diversity estimates that were considered underestimates.

Using a J-beta primer mix together with a sample-barcoded 5' primer, a second PCR was run for about 7 to 12 cycles. The template-switch adaptor was a 5' adaptor with 12 random nucleotides. It tagged each cDNA molecule. TCRdb called the 5' RACE reads again in MiXCR, with one record for every CDR3 protein. The sample records some 900,000 distinct CDR3 sequences, about 48% being singletons. A note on this clonotype: The antigen is undetermined. Relative to the germline gene, one junction end is altered; a read error may explain this.

Germline-derived CDR1 and CDR2 are MNHEY and SVGEGT. The CDR3 extends over 14 amino acids. Extractions gave at least 5.5 micrograms of total RNA per sample. The J gene is TRBJ2-6, the V gene TRBV6-2 or TRBV6-3; no clear D gene. The sequenced sample consisted of blood. This TCR was recovered from a man under 40 in good health. The chain's CDR3 is CACSDQAGANVLTF. The CDR3 nucleotides are TGTGCCTGCAGTGATCAAGCTGGGGCCAACGTCCTGACTTTC.